Below, 13 T cell receptor beta chains from the same sample are listed, as sequenced in a study of OX40 agonist ivuxolimab in advanced cancers. The library was generated by the immunoSEQ multiplex PCR assay. TCRdb limited this immuneACCESS table to in-frame rearrangements with V and J called. A share of clones is missing; checked studies link under half to unresolved V genes, and the rest is unexplained. For this sample there are roughly 50,000 clones; roughly 84% appear just once. The ten biggest clones cover 9.5% to 15% of the sample. The sequencing here drew on CD4+ or CD8+ T cells sorted from blood, taken in a trial of the OX40 agonist ivuxolimab. The receptor set was obtained from an adult with an advanced solid tumor such as melanoma, head and neck, liver or kidney cancer.

The rearrangement links TRBV6-5 to TRBJ2-1, with 7 bases fitting TRBD2. The germline V gene encodes CDR1 MNHEY and CDR2 SVGAGI. V was clipped by 4 bases and J by 7 bases; unmatched bases: 10. This CDR3 is built from 15 residues. CDR3 residues: CASSSPPTSKNEQFF. For the CDR3, the DNA is TGTGCCAGCAGTTCTCCGCCGACTAGCAAGAATGAGCAGTTCTTC.

The CDR3 nucleotides read TGTGCCAGCAGTTTAACGGGGGCGGACACTGAAGCTTTCTTT. Its protein product is CASSLTGADTEAFF. This rearrangement joins TRBV27 to TRBJ1-1; D possibly corresponds to TRBD1 (6 bases). Per the germline V gene, CDR1 is MNHEY and CDR2 is SMNVEV (reference sequence). V lost 2 bases and J 3 bases, leaving 10 bases between the germline ends. The CDR3 spans 14 residues.

This clone has just a few counts. CDR3 region: CASSLGLAGALLYNEQFF. Here the CDR3 DNA reads TGCGCCAGCAGCTTGGGACTAGCGGGGGCACTACTATACAATGAGCAGTTCTTC. The genes are TRBV5-1 and TRBJ2-1; TRBD2 aligns across 12 bases. Germline CDR1 reads SGHRS; CDR2 reads YFSETQ. V trimming: 0 bases; J trimming: 4 bases; junction bases outside the gene matches: 8. This CDR3 comprises 18 residues.

J is TRBJ1-5 and V is TRBV6-5; 10 positions match TRBD1. This CDR3 has 14 amino acids. V trimming: 4 bases; J trimming: 9 bases; junction bases outside the gene matches: 6. Per germline, CDR1 MNHEY and CDR2 SVGAGI. CDR3 in amino acids: CASSLGQGGWPQHF. In DNA form, the CDR3 reads TGTGCCAGCAGTTTAGGACAGGGGGGATGGCCCCAGCATTTT.

The genes are TRBV5-1 and TRBJ2-3; maybe TRBD2 (5 bases). Germline-derived CDR1 and CDR2 are SGHRS and YFSETQ. V was shortened by 4 bases and J by 2 bases, with 14 bases between the two germline ends. CDR3 size: 15 residues. The CDR3 DNA reads TGCGCCAGCAGCGAGCGGACGGGCTACACAGATACGCAGTATTTT. Translated, it gives CASSERTGYTDTQYF.

The rearrangement links TRBV6-5 to TRBJ2-6, with 7 bases fitting TRBD1. The CDR3 is 15 residues long. With V trimmed by 4 bases and J by 3 bases, 3 bases remained unmatched. Per the germline V gene, CDR1 is MNHEY and CDR2 is SVGAGI. In nucleotides, the CDR3 is TGTGCCAGCAGTTCGACAGGGTTTGGGGCCAACGTCCTGACTTTC. It translates to CASSSTGFGANVLTF.

The CDR3 coding sequence is TGTGCCAGCAGGAGACCGGGCTTAAATGAAAAACTGTTTTTT. Its protein is CASRRPGLNEKLFF. J is TRBJ1-4 and V is TRBV27; D ambiguous. The CDR3 length is 14 residues. Germline V lookup: CDR1 MNHEY, CDR2 SMNVEV (reference sequence). Trimming took off 6 bases at V and 5 bases at J, with 13 bases between the two ends.

V and J are TRBV9 and TRBJ2-5; 11 bases agree with TRBD2. V shed 3 bases, J shed 1 base, and the junction held 11 bases outside the gene matches. This CDR3 contains 18 residues. Per germline, CDR1 SGDLS and CDR2 YYNGEE. The CDR3 region is CASSATLAGVGTQETQYF. The CDR3 DNA reads as TGTGCCAGCAGCGCAACACTAGCGGGAGTGGGGACCCAAGAGACCCAGTACTTC.

J is TRBJ1-2 and V is TRBV19; D gene uncertain. Trimming took off 7 bases at V and 3 bases at J, with 12 bases between the two ends. The CDR3 consists of 13 residues. In germline, CDR1 is LNHDA, CDR2 SQIVND (reference sequence). The CDR3 region has the DNA TGTGCCAGTACGCTGGGATCGGACTATGGCTACACCTTC. As protein: CASTLGSDYGYTF. The variable domain in full, completed from reference TRBV19 and TRBJ1-2, reads DGGITQSPKYLFRKEGQNVTLSCEQNLNHDAMYWYRQDPGQGLRLIYYSQIVNDFQKGDIAEGYSVSREKKESFPLTVTSAQKNPTAFYLCASTLGSDYGYTFGSGTRLTVV.

The V gene is TRBV29-1, the J gene TRBJ1-1, with D perhaps matching TRBD1 (6 bases). Germline V gives CDR1 SQVTM, CDR2 ANQGSEA. The CDR3 has 13 residues. V lost 7 bases and J 1 base, leaving 13 bases between the germline ends. CDR3 DNA sequence: TGCAGCGCCCAGGGGTCAAGGAACACTGAAGCTTTCTTT. This sequence encodes CSAQGSRNTEAFF.

Remarks on this clone: The same CDR3 can be traced to other DNA sequences in this sample. The rearrangement joins TRBV6-6 to TRBJ1-3; D is perhaps TRBD1 (5 bases). The CDR3 consists of 14 residues. Germline V gene sequence: CDR1 MNHNY, CDR2 SVGAGI (reference sequence). Trimming cost V 6 bases and J 0 bases, with 9 bases left between them. In nucleotides, the CDR3 is TGTGCCAGCAGAGGGGTTAGCTCTGGAAACACCATATATTTT. Translation gives CASRGVSSGNTIYF.

The chain employs TRBV19 and TRBJ1-2; D is perhaps TRBD1 (6 bases). The germline CDR1 and CDR2 sequences are LNHDA and SQIVND (reference sequence). The V end was cut by 7 bases, the J end by 3 bases, with 18 bases between. The CDR3 is 15 amino acids. The CDR3 loop is CASNSVGGAHYGYTF. CDR3 DNA: TGTGCCAGTAACTCAGTAGGGGGGGCCCACTATGGCTACACCTTC.

The CDR3 loop reads CATSRFETASYEQYF. The CDR3 nucleotides are TGTGCCACCAGCAGATTTGAGACGGCATCCTACGAGCAGTACTTC. The chain recombines TRBV15 with TRBJ2-7; no reliable D call. Germline V gene lookup returns CDR1 LNHNV and CDR2 YYDKDF (reference sequence). The V gene lost 2 bases and the J gene lost 1 base, with 12 bases spanning the gap. This CDR3 contains 15 residues.